The T cell receptor (beta chain) under discussion was sequenced for a study of shared clonotypes between healthy human individuals. Study-wide results and limits: A handful of donors held about 5% of naive CD4 clonotypes in common. Among donors, sharing of clonotypes was expected to be affected by sequencing depth. Larger richness was generally estimated for naive than memory subsets.

Turning to this clone: Its matching antigen is unknown.

The CDR3 spans 13 residues. Trimming removed 8 bases from V and 4 bases from J, with 14 bases in between. Germline loops: CDR1 SGHTA, CDR2 FQGTGA. The run depth of the assay was deep. The protocol was immunoSEQ multiplex PCR, while the TCRdb copy is restricted to in-frame clones and leaves out a portion. Among about 1.1 million clones listed, around 78% were seen once. The V and J genes are TRBV7-3 and TRBJ2-5; no firm D call. Material for sequencing was memory CD4+ T cells from PBMCs. The sample's subset: CD45RA-negative fraction. The receptor's source is a man between 18 and 29 years old in good health. Some clones in this sample may be carry-over from other donors' samples. CDR3 sequence reads: CASSRSQTETQYF. The DNA for the CDR3 is TGTGCCAGCTCTCGCAGCCAGACAGAGACCCAGTACTTC. Combining the CDR3 with reference TRBV7-3 and TRBJ2-5 gives the whole variable domain GAGVSQTPSNKVTEKGKYVELRCDPISGHTALYWYRQSLGQGPEFLIYFQGTGAADDSGLPNDRFFAVRPEGSVSTLKIQRTERGDSAVYLCASSRSQTETQYFGPGTRLLVL.